The clone carrying this TCR beta chain is judged hyperexpanded (1% or more). Its antigen is as yet unknown. The sample carries other DNA sequences with the same CDR3. This sample is part of a study of T cells in localized non-small cell lung cancer. Study-level results: In adjacent lung, a median around 50 of the top 100 tumor clones were found.

Sequencing was performed with immunoSEQ multiplex PCR; in TCRdb, only in-frame clones are kept and a portion is missing. The sample lists 10,000 to 12,000 clones; 70% to 80% were seen once. CDR1 and CDR2 from the germline V gene are SGHNT and YYREEE (reference sequence). CDR3 size: 15 residues. Unmatched junction bases numbered 5, after V lost 1 base and J lost 5 bases. The sequence was collected from an older male donor with stage I lung adenocarcinoma. Source: peripheral blood, taken before any cancer treatment. This chain joins TRBV5-4 and TRBJ2-2; 7 positions match TRBD2. Here the CDR3 reads CASSLSGTQTGELFF. The CDR3 coding sequence is TGTGCCAGCAGCTTGAGCGGGACCCAAACCGGGGAGCTGTTTTTT. Looking up the rest from reference TRBV5-4 and TRBJ2-2 gives the full variable domain: ETGVTQSPTHLIKTRGQQVTLRCSSQSGHNTVSWYQQALGQGPQFIFQYYREEENGRGNFPPRFSGLQFPNYSSELNVNALELDDSALYLCASSLSGTQTGELFFGEGSRLTVL.